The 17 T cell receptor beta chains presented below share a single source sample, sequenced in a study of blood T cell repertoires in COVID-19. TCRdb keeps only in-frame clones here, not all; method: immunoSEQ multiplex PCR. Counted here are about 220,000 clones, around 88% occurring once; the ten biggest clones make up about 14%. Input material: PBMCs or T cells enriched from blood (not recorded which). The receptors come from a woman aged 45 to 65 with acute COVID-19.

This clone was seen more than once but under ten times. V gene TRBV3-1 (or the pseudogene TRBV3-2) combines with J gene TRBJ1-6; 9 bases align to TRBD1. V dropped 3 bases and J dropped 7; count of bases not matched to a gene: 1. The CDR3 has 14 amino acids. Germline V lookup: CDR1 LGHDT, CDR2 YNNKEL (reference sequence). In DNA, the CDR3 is TGTGCCAGCAGCCATGACAGGGGGAATTCACCCCTCCACTTT. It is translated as CASSHDRGNSPLHF.

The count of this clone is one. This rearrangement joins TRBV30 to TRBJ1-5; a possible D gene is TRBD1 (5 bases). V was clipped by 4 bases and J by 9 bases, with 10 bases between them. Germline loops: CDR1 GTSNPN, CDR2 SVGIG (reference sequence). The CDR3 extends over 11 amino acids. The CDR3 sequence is CAWNQGGPQHF. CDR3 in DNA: TGTGCCTGGAACCAGGGCGGGCCCCAGCATTTT.

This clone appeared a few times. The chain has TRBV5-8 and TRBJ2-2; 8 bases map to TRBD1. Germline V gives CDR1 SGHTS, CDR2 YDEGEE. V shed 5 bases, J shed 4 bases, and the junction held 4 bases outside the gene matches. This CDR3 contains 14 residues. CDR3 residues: CASRGQGRTGELFF. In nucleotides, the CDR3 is TGTGCCAGCAGAGGACAGGGACGCACCGGGGAGCTGTTTTTT. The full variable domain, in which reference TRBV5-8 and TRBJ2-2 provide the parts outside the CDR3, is EAGVTQSPTHLIKTRGQQATLRCSPISGHTSVYWYQQALGLGLQFLLWYDEGEERNRGNFPPRFSGRQFPNYSSELNVNALELEDSALYLCASRGQGRTGELFFGEGSRLTVL.

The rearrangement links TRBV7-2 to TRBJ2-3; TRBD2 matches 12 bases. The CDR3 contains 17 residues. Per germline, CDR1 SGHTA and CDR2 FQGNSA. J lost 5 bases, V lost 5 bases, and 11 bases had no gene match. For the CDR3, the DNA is TGTGCCAGCAGCAAGCGGCCTAGCGGGAGGGCCATAGATACGCAGTATTTT. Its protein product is CASSKRPSGRAIDTQYF.

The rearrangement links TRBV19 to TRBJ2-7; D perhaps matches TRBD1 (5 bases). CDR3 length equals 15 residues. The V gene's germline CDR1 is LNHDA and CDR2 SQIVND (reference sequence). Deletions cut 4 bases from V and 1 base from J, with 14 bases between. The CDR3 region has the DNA TGTGCCAGTAGTAGCCGACGCCAGGGATCCTACGAGCAGTACTTC. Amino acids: CASSSRRQGSYEQYF.

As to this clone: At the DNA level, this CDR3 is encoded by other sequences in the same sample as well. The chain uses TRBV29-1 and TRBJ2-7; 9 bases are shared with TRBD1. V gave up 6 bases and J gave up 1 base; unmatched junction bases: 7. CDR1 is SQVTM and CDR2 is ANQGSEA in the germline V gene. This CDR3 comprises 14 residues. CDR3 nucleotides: TGCAGCGTCTACGACAGGGGGGTATCCTACGAGCAGTACTTC. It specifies CSVYDRGVSYEQYF.

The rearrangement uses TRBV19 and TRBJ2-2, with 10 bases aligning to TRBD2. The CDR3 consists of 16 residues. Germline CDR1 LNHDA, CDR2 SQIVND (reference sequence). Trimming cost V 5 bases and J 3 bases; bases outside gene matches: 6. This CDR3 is CASSELAGLDTGELFF. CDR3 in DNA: TGTGCCAGTAGTGAACTAGCGGGACTGGACACCGGGGAGCTGTTTTTT. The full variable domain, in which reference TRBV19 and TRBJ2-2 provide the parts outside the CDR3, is DGGITQSPKYLFRKEGQNVTLSCEQNLNHDAMYWYRQDPGQGLRLIYYSQIVNDFQKGDIAEGYSVSREKKESFPLTVTSAQKNPTAFYLCASSELAGLDTGELFFGEGSRLTVL.

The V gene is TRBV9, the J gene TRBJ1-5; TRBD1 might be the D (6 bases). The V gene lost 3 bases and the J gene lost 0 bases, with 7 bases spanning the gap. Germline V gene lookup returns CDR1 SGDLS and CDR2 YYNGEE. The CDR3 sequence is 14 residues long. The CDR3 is CASSEDSSNQPQHF. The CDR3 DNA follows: TGTGCCAGCAGCGAGGACAGTAGCAATCAGCCCCAGCATTTT.

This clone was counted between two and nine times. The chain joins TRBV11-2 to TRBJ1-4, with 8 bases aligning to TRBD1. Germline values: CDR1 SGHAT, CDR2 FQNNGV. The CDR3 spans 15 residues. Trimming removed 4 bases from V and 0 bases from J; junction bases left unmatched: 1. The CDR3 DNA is TGTGCCAGCAGCTCCAGGGGGCCAACTAATGAAAAACTGTTTTTT. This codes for CASSSRGPTNEKLFF.

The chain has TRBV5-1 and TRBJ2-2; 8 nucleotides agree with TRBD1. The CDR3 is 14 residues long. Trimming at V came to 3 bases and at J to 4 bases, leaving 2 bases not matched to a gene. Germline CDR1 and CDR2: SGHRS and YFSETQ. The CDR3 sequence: CASSWTGITGELFF. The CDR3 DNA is TGCGCCAGCAGCTGGACAGGGATCACCGGGGAGCTGTTTTTT.

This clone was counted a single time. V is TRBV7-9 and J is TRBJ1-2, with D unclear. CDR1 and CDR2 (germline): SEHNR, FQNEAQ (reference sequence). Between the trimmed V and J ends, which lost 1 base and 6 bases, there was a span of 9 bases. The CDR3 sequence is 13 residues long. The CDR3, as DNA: TGTGCCAGCAGCTTAGGACCCCTAGATGGCTACACCTTC. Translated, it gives CASSLGPLDGYTF.

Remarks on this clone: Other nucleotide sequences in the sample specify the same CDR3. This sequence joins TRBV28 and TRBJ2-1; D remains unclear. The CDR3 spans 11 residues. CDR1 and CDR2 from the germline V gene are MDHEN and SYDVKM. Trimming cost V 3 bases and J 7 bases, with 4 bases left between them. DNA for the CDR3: TGTGCCAGCAGTTTCTCTAATGAGCAGTTCTTC. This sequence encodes CASSFSNEQFF.

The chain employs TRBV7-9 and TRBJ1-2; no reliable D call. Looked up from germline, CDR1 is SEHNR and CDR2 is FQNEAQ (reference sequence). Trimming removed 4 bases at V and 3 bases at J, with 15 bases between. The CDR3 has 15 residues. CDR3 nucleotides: TGTGCCAGCAGCTCCGACATCCCAGTATACTATGGCTACACCTTC. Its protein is CASSSDIPVYYGYTF.

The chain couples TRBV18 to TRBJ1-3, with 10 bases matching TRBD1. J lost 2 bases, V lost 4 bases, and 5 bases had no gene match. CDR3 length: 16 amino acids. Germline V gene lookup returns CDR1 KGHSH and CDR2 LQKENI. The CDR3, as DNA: TGTGCCAGCTCACGTGAGGACAGGGGGACTGGAAACACCATATATTTT. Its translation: CASSREDRGTGNTIYF.

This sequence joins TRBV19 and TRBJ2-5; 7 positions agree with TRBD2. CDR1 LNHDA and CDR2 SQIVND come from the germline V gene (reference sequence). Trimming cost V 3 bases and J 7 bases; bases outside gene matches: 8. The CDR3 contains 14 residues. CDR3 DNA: TGTGCCAGTAGTATTACGCGGGAGAAGGGGACCCAGTACTTC. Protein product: CASSITREKGTQYF.

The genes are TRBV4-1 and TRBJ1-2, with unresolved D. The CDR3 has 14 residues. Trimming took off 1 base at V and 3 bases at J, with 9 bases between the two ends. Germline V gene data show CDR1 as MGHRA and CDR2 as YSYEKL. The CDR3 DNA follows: TGCGCCAGCAGCCAAGGAGGCAGATACTATGGCTACACCTTC. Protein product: CASSQGGRYYGYTF.

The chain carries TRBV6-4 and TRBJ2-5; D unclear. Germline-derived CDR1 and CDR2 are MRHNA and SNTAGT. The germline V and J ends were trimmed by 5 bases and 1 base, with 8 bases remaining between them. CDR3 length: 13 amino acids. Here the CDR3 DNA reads TGTGCCAGCAGTCCCACGGGCCAAGAGACCCAGTACTTC. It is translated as CASSPTGQETQYF.